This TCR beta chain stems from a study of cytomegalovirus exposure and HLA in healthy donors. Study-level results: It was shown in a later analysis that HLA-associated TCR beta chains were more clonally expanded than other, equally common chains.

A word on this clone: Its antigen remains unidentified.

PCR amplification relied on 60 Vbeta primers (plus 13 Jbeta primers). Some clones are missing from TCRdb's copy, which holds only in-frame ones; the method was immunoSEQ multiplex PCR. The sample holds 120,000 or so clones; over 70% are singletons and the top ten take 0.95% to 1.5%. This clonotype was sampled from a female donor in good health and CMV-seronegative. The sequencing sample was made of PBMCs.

CDR3 amino acids: CASSDRENTEAFF. The CDR3 DNA reads as TGTGCCAGCAGTGATCGGGAGAACACTGAAGCTTTCTTT. The chain links TRBV6-4 to TRBJ1-1; D not resolved. The length of the CDR3 is 13 residues. V dropped 3 bases and J dropped 1 base, with 6 bases sitting between them. CDR1 and CDR2 from the germline V gene are MRHNA and SNTAGT.